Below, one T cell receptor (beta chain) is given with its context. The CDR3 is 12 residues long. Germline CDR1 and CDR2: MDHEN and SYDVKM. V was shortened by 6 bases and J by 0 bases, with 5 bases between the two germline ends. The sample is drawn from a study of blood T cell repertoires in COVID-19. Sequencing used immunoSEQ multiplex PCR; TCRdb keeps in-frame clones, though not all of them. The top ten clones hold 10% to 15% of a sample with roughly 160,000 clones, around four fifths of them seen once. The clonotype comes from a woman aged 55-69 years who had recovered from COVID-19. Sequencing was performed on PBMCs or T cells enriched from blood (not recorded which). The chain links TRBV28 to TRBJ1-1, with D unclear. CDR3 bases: TGTGCCAGCAGCACAGTGAACACTGAAGCTTTCTTT. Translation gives CASSTVNTEAFF.